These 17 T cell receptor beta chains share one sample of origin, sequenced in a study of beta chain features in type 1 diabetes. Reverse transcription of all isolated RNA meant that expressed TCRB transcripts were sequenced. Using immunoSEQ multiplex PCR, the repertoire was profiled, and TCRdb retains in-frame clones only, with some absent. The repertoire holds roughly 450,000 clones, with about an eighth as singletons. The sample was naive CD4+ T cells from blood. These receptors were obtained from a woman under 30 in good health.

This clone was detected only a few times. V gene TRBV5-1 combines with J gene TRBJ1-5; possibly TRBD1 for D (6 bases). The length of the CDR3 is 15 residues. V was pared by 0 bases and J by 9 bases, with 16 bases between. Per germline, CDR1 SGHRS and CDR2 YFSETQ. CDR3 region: CASSLGGQGQGPQHF. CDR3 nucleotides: TGCGCCAGCAGCTTGGGTGGGCAGGGACAAGGGCCCCAGCATTTT.

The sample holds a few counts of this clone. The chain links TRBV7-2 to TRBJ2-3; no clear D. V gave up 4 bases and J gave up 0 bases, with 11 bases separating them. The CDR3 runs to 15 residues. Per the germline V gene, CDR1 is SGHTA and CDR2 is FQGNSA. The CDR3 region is CASSSMAASTDTQYF. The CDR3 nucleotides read TGTGCCAGCAGCTCAATGGCAGCTAGCACAGATACGCAGTATTTT. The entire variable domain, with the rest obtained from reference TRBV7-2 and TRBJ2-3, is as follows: GAGVSQSPSNKVTEKGKDVELRCDPISGHTALYWYRQSLGQGLEFLIYFQGNSAPDKSGLPSDRFSAERTGGSVSTLTIQRTQQEDSAVYLCASSSMAASTDTQYFGPGTRLTVL.

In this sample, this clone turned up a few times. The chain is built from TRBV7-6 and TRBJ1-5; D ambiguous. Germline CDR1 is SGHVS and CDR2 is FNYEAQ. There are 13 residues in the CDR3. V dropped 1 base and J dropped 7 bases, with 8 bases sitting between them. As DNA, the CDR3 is TGTGCCAGCAGCTTAGTAGTGGACCAGCCCCAGCATTTT. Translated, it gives CASSLVVDQPQHF.

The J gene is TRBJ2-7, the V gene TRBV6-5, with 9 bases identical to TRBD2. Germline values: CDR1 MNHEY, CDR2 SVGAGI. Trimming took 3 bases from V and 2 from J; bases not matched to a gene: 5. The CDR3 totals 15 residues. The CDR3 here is CASSYATSGPYEQYF. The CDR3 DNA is TGTGCCAGCAGTTATGCCACTAGCGGGCCCTACGAGCAGTACTTC.

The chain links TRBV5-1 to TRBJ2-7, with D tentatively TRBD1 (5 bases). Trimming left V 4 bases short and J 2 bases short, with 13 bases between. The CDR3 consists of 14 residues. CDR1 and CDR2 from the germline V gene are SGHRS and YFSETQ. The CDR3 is CASSPRTPPYEQYV. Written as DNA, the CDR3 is TGCGCCAGCAGCCCCCGGACACCACCCTACGAGCAGTACGTC.

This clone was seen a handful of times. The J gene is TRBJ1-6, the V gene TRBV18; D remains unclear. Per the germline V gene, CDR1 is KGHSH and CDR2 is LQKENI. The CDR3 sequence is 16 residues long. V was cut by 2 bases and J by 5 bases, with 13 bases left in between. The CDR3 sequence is CASSPVPSGDNSPLHF. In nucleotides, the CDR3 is TGTGCCAGCTCACCAGTCCCATCGGGTGATAATTCACCCCTCCACTTT.

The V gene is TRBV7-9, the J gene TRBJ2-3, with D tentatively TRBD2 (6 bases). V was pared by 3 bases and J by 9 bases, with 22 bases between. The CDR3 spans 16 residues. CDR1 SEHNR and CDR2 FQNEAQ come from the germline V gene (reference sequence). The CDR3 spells CASSFPAGQVGGTQYF. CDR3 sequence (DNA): TGTGCCAGCAGCTTCCCCGCGGGTCAGGTAGGAGGGACGCAGTATTTT.

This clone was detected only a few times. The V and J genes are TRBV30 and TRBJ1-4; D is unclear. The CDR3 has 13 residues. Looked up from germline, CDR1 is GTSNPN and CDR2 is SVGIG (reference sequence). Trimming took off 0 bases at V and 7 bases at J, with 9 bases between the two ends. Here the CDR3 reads CAWSVWASEKLFF. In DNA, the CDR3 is TGTGCCTGGAGTGTTTGGGCCAGTGAAAAACTGTTTTTT.

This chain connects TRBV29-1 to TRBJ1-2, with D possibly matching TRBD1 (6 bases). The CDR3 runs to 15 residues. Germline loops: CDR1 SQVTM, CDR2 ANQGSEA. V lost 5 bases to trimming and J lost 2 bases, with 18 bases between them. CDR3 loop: CSVKKWTAMNYGYTF. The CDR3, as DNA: TGCAGCGTTAAAAAGTGGACAGCCATGAACTATGGCTACACCTTC.

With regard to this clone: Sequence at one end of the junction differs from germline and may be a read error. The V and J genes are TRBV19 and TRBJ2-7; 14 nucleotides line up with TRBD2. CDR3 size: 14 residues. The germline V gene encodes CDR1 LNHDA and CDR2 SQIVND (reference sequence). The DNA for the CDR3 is TGTGCCAGCAGCAGGTTCGGGACTAGCGGGAGACAGACCTTC. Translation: CASSRFGTSGRQTF.

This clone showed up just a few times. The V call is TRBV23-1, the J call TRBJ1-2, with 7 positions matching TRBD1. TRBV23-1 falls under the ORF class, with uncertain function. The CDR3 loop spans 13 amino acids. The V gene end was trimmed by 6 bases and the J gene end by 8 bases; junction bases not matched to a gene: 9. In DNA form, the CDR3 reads TGCGCCAGCAGCCTCCAGGGGGGTGGAGGCTACACCTTC. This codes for CASSLQGGGGYTF.

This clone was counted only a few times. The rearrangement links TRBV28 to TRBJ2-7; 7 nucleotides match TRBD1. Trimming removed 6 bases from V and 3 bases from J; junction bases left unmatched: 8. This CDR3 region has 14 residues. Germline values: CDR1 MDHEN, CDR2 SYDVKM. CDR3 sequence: CASSTGAQGYEQYV. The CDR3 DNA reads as TGTGCCAGCAGCACAGGGGCACAAGGCTACGAGCAGTACGTC.

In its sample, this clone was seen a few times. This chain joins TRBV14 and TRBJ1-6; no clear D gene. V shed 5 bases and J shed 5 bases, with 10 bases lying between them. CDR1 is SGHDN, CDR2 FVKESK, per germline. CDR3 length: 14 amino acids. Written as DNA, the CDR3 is TGTGCCAGCAGCAAGGACCGAGATAATTCACCCCTCCACTTT. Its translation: CASSKDRDNSPLHF.

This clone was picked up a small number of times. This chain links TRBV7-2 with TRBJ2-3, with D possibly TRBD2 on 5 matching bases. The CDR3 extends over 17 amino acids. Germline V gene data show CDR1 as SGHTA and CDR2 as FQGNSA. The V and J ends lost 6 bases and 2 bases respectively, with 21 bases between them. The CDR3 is CASSPPPLARFTDTQYF. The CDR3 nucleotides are TGTGCCAGCAGTCCTCCTCCCTTAGCGAGGTTCACAGATACGCAGTATTTT.

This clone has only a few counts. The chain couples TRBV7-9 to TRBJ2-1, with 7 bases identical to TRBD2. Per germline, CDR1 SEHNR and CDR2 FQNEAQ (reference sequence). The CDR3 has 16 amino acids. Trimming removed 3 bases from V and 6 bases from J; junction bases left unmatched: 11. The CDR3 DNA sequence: TGTGCCAGCAGCTTTCCGGGAGGCTGGATCGGCAATGAGCAGTTCTTC. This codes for CASSFPGGWIGNEQFF.

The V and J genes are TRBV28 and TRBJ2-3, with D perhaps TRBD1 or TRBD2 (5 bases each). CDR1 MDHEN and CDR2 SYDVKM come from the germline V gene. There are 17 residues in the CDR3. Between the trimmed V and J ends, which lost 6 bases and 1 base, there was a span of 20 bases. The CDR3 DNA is TGTGCCAGCAGGACCAGGGACCGCCCGCCGGGCACAGATACGCAGTATTTT. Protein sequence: CASRTRDRPPGTDTQYF.

The CDR3 sequence is CATSDQGGPSYEQYF. The CDR3 DNA is TGTGCCACCAGCGACCAGGGGGGGCCCTCCTACGAGCAGTACTTC. This rearrangement joins TRBV15 to TRBJ2-7, with D perhaps TRBD1 or TRBD2 (7 bases each). Between the trimmed V and J ends, which lost 5 bases and 0 bases, there was a span of 14 bases. The CDR3 totals 15 residues. Germline-derived CDR1 and CDR2 are LNHNV and YYDKDF (reference sequence). The variable domain in full, completed from reference TRBV15 and TRBJ2-7, reads DAMVIQNPRYQVTQFGKPVTLSCSQTLNHNVMYWYQQKSSQAPKLLFHYYDKDFNNEADTPDNFQSRRPNTSFCFLDIRSPGLGDTAMYLCATSDQGGPSYEQYFGPGTRLTVT.